One TCR beta chain is described in this entry. Its antigen remains unknown. V was shortened by 3 bases and J by 6 bases, with 15 bases between the two germline ends. Germline V CDR1 and CDR2: LGHNT, FRNRAP. The CDR3 has 15 residues. Using immunoSEQ multiplex PCR, the repertoire was profiled, and TCRdb retains in-frame clones only, with some absent. This sample has under 85,000 clones, with 90% found just once. The sample originates from a study of graft-versus-host responses after intestinal transplantation. Across the study: Isolated intestinal, liver-intestinal, or multivisceral transplants were what recipients had. Anti-thymocyte globulin served as induction for all recipients, who then took tacrolimus and steroids for 2 to 4 years.

Findings of the study overall: Analysis identified GvH clones in recipient marrow, with some appearing first in ileum or blood.

The sample was unstimulated CD8+ T cells sorted from spleen or lymph node cells, taken before intestinal transplant. The chain uses TRBV12-5 and TRBJ1-3, with D possibly matching TRBD1 (6 bases). The source is a human donor who received an intestinal transplant. The CDR3 is CASGFGQGIVNTIYF. The DNA of the CDR3 is TGTGCTAGTGGTTTTGGGCAGGGGATAGTAAACACCATATATTTT.